These 22 T cell receptor beta chains originate from one sample sequenced in a study of blood T cell repertoires in COVID-19. Assay used: immunoSEQ multiplex PCR; TCRdb lists only in-frame clones, some missing. The sample lists roughly 110,000 clones; around 85% were seen once. The sequenced sample consisted of peripheral blood. These receptors originate from an older woman with COVID-19, enrolled during active disease.

J is TRBJ2-1 and V is TRBV27, with D perhaps TRBD2 (6 bases). Trimming cost V 6 bases and J 1 base, with 7 bases left between them. The CDR3 is 13 amino acids. The germline V gene encodes CDR1 MNHEY and CDR2 SMNVEV (reference sequence). The chain's CDR3 is CASRGGSYNEQFF. CDR3 coding DNA: TGTGCCAGCAGGGGGGGATCCTACAATGAGCAGTTCTTC.

The V gene is TRBV5-1, the J gene TRBJ1-1; TRBD1 matches at 9 bases. Trimming took 4 bases from V and 7 from J; bases not matched to a gene: 5. Germline V lookup: CDR1 SGHRS, CDR2 YFSETQ. CDR3 size: 13 residues. The CDR3 sequence is CASSTGTGFEAFF. CDR3 nucleotide sequence: TGCGCCAGCAGCACCGGGACAGGGTTTGAAGCTTTCTTT.

The V and J genes are TRBV5-1 and TRBJ2-2; D perhaps matches TRBD1 (5 bases). The CDR3 runs 17 residues. V was trimmed by 0 bases and J by 7 bases, leaving 19 bases between them. Germline assignment: CDR1 SGHRS and CDR2 YFSETQ. CDR3 bases: TGCGCCAGCAGCTTGGGAGCCAGGGCCGAACTCGGCGGGGAGCTGTTTTTT. Residues: CASSLGARAELGGELFF.

This rearrangement joins TRBV19 to TRBJ1-6; 8 positions match TRBD1. Trimming removed 0 bases from V and 11 bases from J; junction bases left unmatched: 3. The CDR3 loop spans 14 amino acids. Germline CDR1 is LNHDA and CDR2 is SQIVND (reference sequence). The CDR3 protein is CASSIEGQETPLHF. The CDR3 bases are TGTGCCAGTAGTATAGAGGGACAGGAGACACCCCTCCACTTT.

The chain is built from TRBV7-9 and TRBJ1-2; D perhaps matches TRBD1 (5 bases). The CDR3 is made up of 11 amino acids. V lost 4 bases, J lost 12 bases, and 12 bases lay in between. Germline loops: CDR1 SEHNR, CDR2 FQNEAQ (reference sequence). In nucleotides, the CDR3 is TGTGCCAGCAGCTCCTCGGGGGAAGACACCTTC. It is translated as CASSSSGEDTF.

The rearrangement joins TRBV9 to TRBJ2-5, with 10 bases aligning to TRBD2. The V gene's germline CDR1 is SGDLS and CDR2 YYNGEE. Unmatched junction bases numbered 10, after V lost 4 bases and J lost 1 base. This CDR3 contains 17 residues. This CDR3 reads CASSPSPGLASQETQYF. CDR3 nucleotide sequence: TGTGCCAGCAGCCCCTCGCCGGGACTAGCGAGCCAAGAGACCCAGTACTTC.

This clone was seen a few times. The CDR3 loop is CALNMGGVHQPQHF. The CDR3, as DNA: TGTGCCCTGAATATGGGGGGGGTGCATCAGCCCCAGCATTTT. The rearrangement links TRBV6-5 to TRBJ1-5; D may be TRBD1 (5 bases). V lost 11 bases and J lost 5, with 19 bases in between. Germline V lookup: CDR1 MNHEY, CDR2 SVGAGI. The CDR3 is made up of 14 amino acids.

The chain carries TRBV7-8 and TRBJ2-4; TRBD1 might be the D (6 bases). This CDR3 comprises 14 residues. V was pared by 5 bases and J by 1 base, with 9 bases between. Per germline, CDR1 SGHVS and CDR2 FQNEAQ. The CDR3 DNA sequence: TGTGCCAGCAGCCGAGACAGGGCCAAAAACATTCAGTACTTC. It encodes CASSRDRAKNIQYF.

Only one count was recorded for this clone. The J gene is TRBJ2-1, the V gene TRBV4-1, with 10 nucleotides matching TRBD2. Germline V CDR1 and CDR2: MGHRA, YSYEKL. The ends lost 4 bases at V and 1 base at J; junction bases unmatched: 4. This CDR3 region has 16 residues. For the CDR3, the DNA is TGCGCCAGCAGCCGGAGGACTAGCGGATCCTACAATGAGCAGTTCTTC. The encoded protein is CASSRRTSGSYNEQFF.

The rearrangement uses TRBV11-3 and TRBJ2-3, with 8 bases lining up with TRBD2. V lost 1 base and J lost 4; bases outside the gene matches: 10. Germline V gene lookup returns CDR1 SGHNT and CDR2 YENEEA. The CDR3 runs to 17 residues. DNA of the CDR3: TGTGCCAGCAGCTTAGGCCTAGCGGGCATGGCTCCAGATACGCAGTATTTT. Translation: CASSLGLAGMAPDTQYF.

This clone was counted once. The chain combines TRBV7-9 with TRBJ1-1, with D unclear. Germline V gene sequence: CDR1 SEHNR, CDR2 FQNEAQ (reference sequence). V was trimmed by 7 bases and J by 5 bases, leaving 11 bases between them. The CDR3 has 12 residues. The CDR3 region has the DNA TGTGCCAGCACCCCTGAGAGGACTGAAGCTTTCTTT. Its protein product is CASTPERTEAFF.

This clone was seen a single time. The chain couples TRBV7-8 to TRBJ2-2, with 10 bases that match TRBD1. There are 19 residues in the CDR3. Germline V gives CDR1 SGHVS, CDR2 FQNEAQ. V shed 7 bases, J shed 0 bases, and the junction held 14 bases outside the gene matches. The CDR3 loop is CASNPGQGLGYANTGELFF. The CDR3 DNA follows: TGTGCCAGCAACCCGGGACAGGGGTTGGGTTACGCGAACACCGGGGAGCTGTTTTTT.

The chain joins TRBV6-2 or TRBV6-3 to TRBJ1-3; 8 positions match TRBD1. The length of the CDR3 is 15 residues. The germline CDR1 and CDR2 sequences are MNHEY and SVGEGT. With V trimmed by 4 bases and J by 1 base, 3 bases remained unmatched. Here the CDR3 DNA reads TGTGCCAGCAGTTTACAGGGGGAGTCTGGAAACACCATATATTTT. This gives the protein CASSLQGESGNTIYF.

This chain links TRBV7-9 with TRBJ1-2, with D hard to call. Trimming left V 3 bases short and J 4 bases short, with 9 bases between. This CDR3 is built from 13 residues. Germline CDR1 and CDR2: SEHNR and FQNEAQ (reference sequence). The CDR3 region has the DNA TGTGCCAGCAGCTTGGGAGGGAGCTATGGCTACACCTTC. Its translation: CASSLGGSYGYTF.

The CDR3 sequence is CASSQDGGSSGGRYNEQFF. DNA for the CDR3: TGCGCCAGCAGCCAAGATGGGGGGTCTAGCGGGGGTCGCTACAATGAGCAGTTCTTC. The chain carries TRBV4-3 and TRBJ2-1, with 10 bases identical to TRBD2. Germline V gives CDR1 LGHNA, CDR2 YSLEER. V lost 0 bases, J lost 3 bases, and 11 bases stayed unmatched. This CDR3 is 19 amino acids long.

This clone was observed a handful of times. The chain's CDR3 is CASSGTGTSGAFNEKLFF. The CDR3 DNA sequence: TGTGCCAGCAGTGGAACCGGGACGTCAGGGGCCTTTAATGAAAAACTGTTTTTT. The gene calls are TRBV3-1 (or the pseudogene TRBV3-2) and TRBJ1-4; possible D gene TRBD1, 6 bases. The CDR3 spans 18 residues. Trimming left V 6 bases short and J 4 bases short, with 24 bases between. Germline assignment: CDR1 LGHDT and CDR2 YNNKEL (reference sequence).

V is TRBV7-9 and J is TRBJ1-6; 8 bases are shared with TRBD1. This CDR3 is 13 amino acids long. The V and J ends lost 7 bases and 9 bases, in that order; junction bases with no gene match: 5. The germline gives CDR1 SEHNR, CDR2 FQNEAQ (reference sequence). The CDR3 DNA sequence: TGTGCCAGCAACAAAGACAGGGGTTCACCCCTCCACTTT. It yields the protein CASNKDRGSPLHF.

The V call is TRBV29-1, the J call TRBJ1-4, with D possibly TRBD1 on 5 matching bases. This CDR3 is 13 amino acids long. The V end was cut by 4 bases, the J end by 7 bases, with 13 bases between. The germline V gene has CDR1 SQVTM and CDR2 ANQGSEA. The CDR3 is CSVGTGGFEKLFF. The CDR3 nucleotides read TGCAGCGTTGGAACTGGGGGGTTTGAAAAACTGTTTTTT.

As concerns this clone: This CDR3 is also generated by other DNA sequences in the sample. The rearrangement links TRBV14 to TRBJ1-2; 7 positions match TRBD1. V lost 2 bases to trimming and J lost 6 bases; unmatched junction nucleotides: 3. This CDR3 contains 13 residues. The germline CDR1 and CDR2 sequences are SGHDN and FVKESK. Here the CDR3 DNA reads TGTGCCAGCAGCCAAAGACAGGGTAATGGCTACACCTTC. Translated, it gives CASSQRQGNGYTF.

This chain uses TRBV11-1 with TRBJ2-7; possibly TRBD2 for D (5 bases). V was cut by 1 base and J by 6 bases, with 7 bases left in between. Germline CDR1 SGHAT, CDR2 FQDESV (reference sequence). This CDR3 has 12 amino acids. The CDR3 DNA is TGTGCCAGCAGCTTAGGACTAATCGAGCAGTACTTC. The encoded protein is CASSLGLIEQYF.

This chain links TRBV15 with TRBJ2-2; 12 bases are a match to TRBD1. Germline lookup yields CDR1 LNHNV and CDR2 YYDKDF (reference sequence). This CDR3 comprises 20 residues. V shed 3 bases and J 4 bases; nucleotides not matched to a gene: 15. CDR3 nucleotides: TGTGCCACCAGCAGCTCGAATATTCCGGGACAGGGGGCTTTCACCGGGGAGCTGTTTTTT. It codes for CATSSSNIPGQGAFTGELFF. Looking up the rest from reference TRBV15 and TRBJ2-2 gives the full variable domain: DAMVIQNPRYQVTQFGKPVTLSCSQTLNHNVMYWYQQKSSQAPKLLFHYYDKDFNNEADTPDNFQSRRPNTSFCFLDIRSPGLGDTAMYLCATSSSNIPGQGAFTGELFFGEGSRLTVL.

V gene TRBV6-4 combines with J gene TRBJ1-2; 10 bases align to TRBD1. Germline CDR1 and CDR2: MRHNA and SNTAGT. This CDR3 is 14 amino acids long. V was pared by 0 bases and J by 6 bases, with 1 base of the junction left unmatched. CDR3 loop: CASSDSTGGDGYTF. The CDR3 DNA sequence: TGTGCCAGCAGTGACTCGACAGGGGGCGATGGCTACACCTTC.